This T cell receptor (beta chain) was observed in a study of T cells expressing NK-cell markers. Study results and caveats: In several donors, dominant clonotypes made up roughly 25-60.1% of CD3+CD56-NKG2C+ cells. Each of 5 to 7 donors carried dominant NKG2C+ clonotypes accounting for about 1.0-7.0% of CD8+ T cells. HCMV specificity of the expanded NKG2C+ T cell clones stayed unclear.

Comment on this clonotype: Antigen: not known.

cDNA encoding TCR beta was synthesized via 5'RACE template switching incorporating UMIs. Reprocessing the 5' RACE reads, TCRdb reports a single entry for every CDR3 protein and omits DNA. The repertoire table contains fewer than 550,000 distinct CDR3 sequences. Germline CDR1 is SGHRS and CDR2 is YFSETQ. This CDR3 comprises 13 residues. The receptor was derived from a woman between 45 and 60 years old in good health. The rearrangement joins TRBV5-1 to TRBJ2-7. Sequenced sample: blood T cells: a sorted CD56 or NKG2C T cell subset, CD4+ or CD8+ T cells, or bulk PBMC T cells (not recorded which). The CDR3 protein is CASSSGSTYEQYF.